The next 28 T cell receptor beta chains were all read from a single sample in a study of OX40 agonist ivuxolimab in advanced cancers. Clones were read by immunoSEQ multiplex PCR, and TCRdb kept only the in-frame ones, dropping some. The sample includes about 100,000 clones, approximately 90% of them seen just once. Here the sequenced sample was CD4+ or CD8+ T cells sorted from blood, taken in a trial of the OX40 agonist ivuxolimab. The receptors shown here come from an adult with an advanced solid tumor such as melanoma, head and neck, liver or kidney cancer.

In its sample, this clone was seen once. The chain uses TRBV2 and TRBJ1-3; 9 bases map to TRBD1. Germline CDR1 SNHLY, CDR2 FYNNEI. There are 15 residues in the CDR3. After removal of 6 bases from V and 1 base from J, the junction contained 4 bases not matched to a gene. CDR3 DNA sequence: TGTGCCAGCAGCCGGGACAGGGCTTCTGGAAACACCATATATTTT. Amino acids: CASSRDRASGNTIYF.

The rearrangement joins TRBV4-3 to TRBJ2-5; 7 bases map to TRBD2. The germline CDR1 and CDR2 sequences are LGHNA and YSLEER. The J segment lost 5 bases and the V segment lost 2 bases, leaving 11 bases of the junction unmatched. The CDR3 is made up of 16 amino acids. CDR3 nucleotide sequence: TGCGCCAGCAGCCAAAACCACCGGATGGGGGGGGAGACCCAGTACTTC. Translated, it gives CASSQNHRMGGETQYF.

The V call is TRBV19, the J call TRBJ2-7, with D maybe TRBD1 (6 bases). Germline V gives CDR1 LNHDA, CDR2 SQIVND (reference sequence). This CDR3 spans 14 amino acids. The V end lost 4 bases, the J end lost 7 bases, and 17 bases lay between the germline ends. CDR3 bases: TGTGCCAGTAGTACTACCCGGGACACAGGGGAGCAGTACTTC. Translating gives CASSTTRDTGEQYF.

The chain links TRBV6-5 to TRBJ1-1; D remains unclear. Germline V lookup: CDR1 MNHEY, CDR2 SVGAGI. V was pared by 4 bases and J by 5 bases, with 14 bases between. The CDR3 totals 14 residues. The CDR3 region is CASSSGPKVTEAFF. The CDR3, as DNA: TGTGCCAGCAGTTCCGGCCCCAAAGTGACTGAAGCTTTCTTT.

The rearrangement joins TRBV4-1 to TRBJ1-2, with D possibly being TRBD1 (6 bases). Germline V gene sequence: CDR1 MGHRA, CDR2 YSYEKL. The CDR3 has 17 residues. Deletions cut 1 base from V and 6 bases from J, with 21 bases between. The CDR3 bases are TGCGCCAGCAGCCAAGTTACAGGGTTGAGTAGTAAGGATGGCTACACCTTC. Protein: CASSQVTGLSSKDGYTF.

The gene calls are TRBV6-5 and TRBJ2-5, with 9 bases matching TRBD1. Germline-derived CDR1 and CDR2 are MNHEY and SVGAGI. Trimming took 6 bases from V and 6 from J; bases not matched to a gene: 11. The CDR3 consists of 15 residues. The CDR3 DNA sequence: TGTGCCAGCAGCTCCACCGGGACAGGGCGTAAGACCCAGTACTTC. Translated: CASSSTGTGRKTQYF.

The chain recombines TRBV6-1 with TRBJ2-4; TRBD1 is a possible D gene (6 bases). Germline CDR1 MNHNS, CDR2 SASEGT. V was shortened by 6 bases and J by 2 bases, with 14 bases between the two germline ends. The CDR3 is made up of 15 amino acids. This chain's CDR3 is CASRDAGESKNIQYF. The CDR3 DNA follows: TGTGCCAGCAGGGATGCAGGGGAATCCAAAAACATTCAGTACTTC.

This rearrangement joins TRBV4-1 to TRBJ2-1; TRBD2 agrees at 12 bases. V was pared by 1 base and J by 0 bases, with 4 bases of the junction left unmatched. The CDR3 spans 18 residues. Germline lookup yields CDR1 MGHRA and CDR2 YSYEKL. The CDR3 sequence is CASSQGTSGTSSYNEQFF. As DNA, the CDR3 is TGCGCCAGCAGCCAAGGGACTAGCGGGACCAGCTCCTACAATGAGCAGTTCTTC.

Only a few counts were recorded for this clone. The rearrangement joins TRBV7-2 to TRBJ2-7; 7 bases are a match to TRBD2. Germline V gives CDR1 SGHTA, CDR2 FQGNSA. V was pared by 1 base and J by 7 bases, with 4 bases of the junction left unmatched. There are 13 residues in the CDR3. The chain's CDR3 is CASSLETSFEQYF. DNA of the CDR3: TGTGCCAGCAGCTTAGAGACTAGCTTTGAGCAGTACTTC.

This chain joins TRBV11-1 and TRBJ2-5; D is unresolved. This CDR3 spans 15 amino acids. Per the germline V gene, CDR1 is SGHAT and CDR2 is FQDESV (reference sequence). Trimming took 3 bases from V and 5 from J, leaving 16 bases between them. Here the CDR3 reads CASSFEADSMETQYF. In DNA form, the CDR3 reads TGTGCCAGCAGCTTCGAGGCAGATTCAATGGAGACCCAGTACTTC.

The genes are TRBV10-3 and TRBJ2-1, with D tentatively TRBD2 (5 bases). V was trimmed by 8 bases and J by 7 bases, leaving 15 bases between them. Germline-derived CDR1 and CDR2 are ENHRY and SYGVKD. The CDR3 totals 13 residues. The CDR3 bases are TGTGCCATCGGCCGGGGTAATGGGAATGAGCAGTTCTTC. This translates into CAIGRGNGNEQFF.

In its sample, this clone was seen many times. Other DNA variants within this sample encode the same CDR3. The rearrangement links TRBV5-1 to TRBJ2-5, with D possibly matching TRBD2 (6 bases). CDR3 length: 15 amino acids. Germline V CDR1 and CDR2: SGHRS, YFSETQ. The germline V and J ends were trimmed by 0 bases and 1 base, with 10 bases remaining between them. CDR3 bases: TGCGCCAGCAGCTTGGGTGGTAGCGGCCAAGAGACCCAGTACTTC. Translated: CASSLGGSGQETQYF.

The rearrangement uses TRBV5-1 and TRBJ1-1; D gene uncertain. Germline V gene data show CDR1 as SGHRS and CDR2 as YFSETQ. This CDR3 contains 17 residues. Between the trimmed V and J ends, which lost 4 bases and 0 bases, there was a span of 19 bases. This CDR3 reads CASSRPREEPMNTEAFF. The CDR3 nucleotides read TGCGCCAGCAGCCGGCCCCGGGAGGAGCCGATGAACACTGAAGCTTTCTTT.

The chain is built from TRBV5-1 and TRBJ2-1; D not resolved. This CDR3 is 16 amino acids long. CDR1 and CDR2 from the germline V gene are SGHRS and YFSETQ. The ends were cut back, 0 bases at V and 6 bases at J, with 16 bases in the middle. CDR3 coding DNA: TGCGCCAGCAGCTTGGTAGTGGGCACCGCTACCAATGAGCAGTTCTTC. This codes for CASSLVVGTATNEQFF.

This clone was counted a single time. V usage is TRBV28 and J usage is TRBJ2-3, with D tentatively TRBD1 or TRBD2 (5 bases each). Trimming removed 7 bases from V and 1 base from J, with 15 bases in between. Germline-derived CDR1 and CDR2 are MDHEN and SYDVKM. CDR3 length equals 15 residues. The CDR3 here is CASTNGGAGTDTQYF. CDR3 in DNA: TGTGCCAGCACCAATGGGGGAGCGGGCACAGATACGCAGTATTTT.

The chain uses TRBV7-2 and TRBJ2-5; tentative D call: TRBD1 (6 bases). The J call is doubtful: the DNA matches TRBJ2-7 better. The CDR3 loop spans 16 amino acids. Germline V gives CDR1 SGHTA, CDR2 FQGNSA. This CDR3 reads CASSLARGVSGYEQYF. CDR3 DNA sequence: TGTGCCAGCAGCTTAGCCAGGGGAGTTTCCGGCTACGAGCAGTACTTC.

The gene calls are TRBV4-3 and TRBJ2-1; 10 nucleotides line up with TRBD2. This CDR3 has 13 residues. Germline CDR1 is LGHNA and CDR2 is YSLEER. V trimming: 4 bases; J trimming: 7 bases; junction bases outside the gene matches: 1. In nucleotides, the CDR3 is TGCGCCAGCAGCCCTAGCGGGGGTAATGAGCAGTTCTTC. It encodes CASSPSGGNEQFF.

V gene TRBV5-4 combines with J gene TRBJ1-1; 8 nucleotides agree with TRBD1. Germline loops: CDR1 SGHNT, CDR2 YYREEE (reference sequence). V shed 3 bases, J shed 1 base, and the junction held 8 bases outside the gene matches. This CDR3 is 16 amino acids long. CDR3 residues: CASSYGTGNANTEAFF. The DNA for the CDR3 is TGTGCCAGCAGCTACGGGACAGGTAACGCGAACACTGAAGCTTTCTTT.

This clone showed up just once. This chain connects TRBV6-5 to TRBJ1-2, with D maybe TRBD1 (5 bases). Germline values: CDR1 MNHEY, CDR2 SVGAGI. Between the trimmed V and J ends, which lost 6 bases and 2 bases, there was a span of 10 bases. This CDR3 has 13 amino acids. CDR3 loop: CASRGQTNYGYTF. The CDR3 DNA reads TGTGCCAGCAGGGGGCAGACGAACTATGGCTACACCTTC.

The rearrangement links TRBV4-2 to TRBJ2-3, with no clear D. The V and J ends lost 0 bases and 0 bases respectively, with 7 bases between them. Germline V gene data show CDR1 as LGHNA and CDR2 as YNFKEQ. There are 15 residues in the CDR3. CDR3 loop: CASSQDIPSTDTQYF. The CDR3 nucleotides read TGTGCCAGCAGCCAAGATATCCCCAGCACAGATACGCAGTATTTT.

The chain joins TRBV7-2 to TRBJ2-7; TRBD1 matches at 9 bases. The ends lost 3 bases at V and 3 bases at J; junction bases unmatched: 3. The germline V gene encodes CDR1 SGHTA and CDR2 FQGNSA. This CDR3 is built from 14 residues. CDR3 nucleotide sequence: TGTGCCAGCAGCTTCTCGGGACAGGGCTACGAGCAGTACTTC. This sequence encodes CASSFSGQGYEQYF. The variable domain in full, with the rest retrieved from reference TRBV7-2 and TRBJ2-7, is GAGVSQSPSNKVTEKGKDVELRCDPISGHTALYWYRQSLGQGLEFLIYFQGNSAPDKSGLPSDRFSAERTGGSVSTLTIQRTQQEDSAVYLCASSFSGQGYEQYFGPGTRLTVT.

V and J are TRBV19 and TRBJ1-1, with 8 positions matching TRBD1. V lost 4 bases to trimming and J lost 5 bases; unmatched junction nucleotides: 9. The CDR3 runs 15 residues. CDR1 is LNHDA and CDR2 is SQIVND in the germline V gene (reference sequence). CDR3 bases: TGTGCCAGTAGTACCCCCCAGGGGGCTCGTACTGAAGCTTTCTTT. It is translated as CASSTPQGARTEAFF.

This rearrangement joins TRBV5-1 to TRBJ2-3, with 8 nucleotides matching TRBD2. The V gene's germline CDR1 is SGHRS and CDR2 YFSETQ. The ends lost 4 bases at V and 2 bases at J; junction bases unmatched: 3. This CDR3 is built from 14 residues. CDR3 region: CASSVAGFTDTQYF. CDR3 coding DNA: TGCGCCAGCAGCGTAGCGGGATTCACAGATACGCAGTATTTT.

The count of this clone is one. The J gene is TRBJ2-7, the V gene TRBV21-1. TRBV21-1 is noted as a pseudogene. The CDR3 has 16 amino acids. The CDR3 DNA reads TGTGCCAGCAGTCAAGGGTGGGGGAGCAGGGAAAACGAGCAGTACTTC. Translated: CASSQGWGSRENEQYF.

The genes are TRBV15 and TRBJ1-3; D possibly corresponds to TRBD1 (5 bases). Germline V gives CDR1 LNHNV, CDR2 YYDKDF (reference sequence). The length of the CDR3 is 16 residues. Trimming stripped 0 bases from V and 5 bases from J, with 14 bases between. CDR3 sequence: CATSRDRQGLRNTIYF. DNA of the CDR3: TGTGCCACCAGCAGAGATCGGCAGGGCCTGAGAAACACCATATATTTT.

The genes are TRBV6-5 and TRBJ2-1; D might be TRBD2 (6 bases). Trimming stripped 6 bases from V and 0 bases from J, with 12 bases between. Germline V gene lookup returns CDR1 MNHEY and CDR2 SVGAGI. The CDR3 consists of 15 residues. CDR3 region: CASSRAGSSYNEQFF. The CDR3 DNA is TGTGCCAGCAGCCGAGCGGGTAGCTCCTACAATGAGCAGTTCTTC.

This rearrangement joins TRBV15 to TRBJ2-4; D not resolved. The V end lost 3 bases, the J end lost 0 bases, and 9 bases lay between the germline ends. Germline V gives CDR1 LNHNV, CDR2 YYDKDF (reference sequence). The CDR3 totals 15 residues. CDR3 sequence (DNA): TGTGCCACCAGCAGCATCAGACTAGCCAAAAACATTCAGTACTTC. Translating it yields CATSSIRLAKNIQYF. The whole variable domain, filled in from reference TRBV15 and TRBJ2-4, reads DAMVIQNPRYQVTQFGKPVTLSCSQTLNHNVMYWYQQKSSQAPKLLFHYYDKDFNNEADTPDNFQSRRPNTSFCFLDIRSPGLGDTAMYLCATSSIRLAKNIQYFGAGTRLSVL.

V usage is TRBV2 and J usage is TRBJ2-1; D not resolved. The germline gives CDR1 SNHLY, CDR2 FYNNEI. The CDR3 extends over 14 amino acids. V lost 4 bases and J 7 bases, leaving 14 bases between the germline ends. The CDR3 is CASSVAKGMNEQFF. The CDR3 DNA follows: TGTGCCAGCAGTGTGGCTAAAGGTATGAATGAGCAGTTCTTC.